The rows below give T cell receptor beta chains drawn from one sample of a study of molecular identifiers for immune sequencing clone quantification. In TCRdb, the PCR reads were re-called with MiXCR into one record per CDR3 protein. The repertoire holds 600,000 to 650,000 distinct CDR3 sequences, with 15% to 20% as singletons. The specimen was naive CD8+ T cells from blood, with Jurkat cell RNA spiked in. These receptors originate from a human donor in good health. Some libraries in this study had Jurkat cell RNA spiked in. Each CDR3 is given with its conserved first and last residue. The order of the fields is V gene, J gene, CDR3 protein.

TRBV7-8	TRBJ2-7	CASSLRPSQALSYEQYF
TRBV12-3/TRBV12-4	TRBJ2-7	CASTQGLGTSGSYEQYF
TRBV28	TRBJ1-1	CASSLWNGQGEAFF
TRBV29-1	TRBJ2-2	CSVEVVQDRGFIAGELFF
TRBV29-1	TRBJ1-3	CSVISGNTIYF
TRBV7-9	TRBJ2-7	CASQGLAGQSSYEQYF
TRBV7-9	TRBJ2-1	CASSSLGVEQFF
TRBV27	TRBJ2-2	CASSRQGSDGELFF
TRBV7-6	TRBJ2-7	CASSPGLASTYEQYF
TRBV2	TRBJ2-3	CARRDVTDTQYF
TRBV20-1	TRBJ2-7	CSARRGGDYEQYF
TRBV7-9	TRBJ1-2	CASSLVEDYTF
TRBV18	TRBJ2-7	CASSPAQGANEQYF
TRBV4-1	TRBJ2-3	CASSHRTSGGTSTNTQYF
TRBV2	TRBJ2-5	CASSESPGTGAYQETQYF
TRBV6-5	TRBJ2-1	CASRGVADYNEQFF
TRBV5-1	TRBJ1-1	CASSLTPSSRGDFDEAFF
TRBV23-1	TRBJ2-3	CASCSSGSTDTQYF
TRBV27	TRBJ1-1	CASYSTVNTEAFF
TRBV7-9	TRBJ1-2	CASSPRDREDGYTF
TRBV7-9	TRBJ2-1	CASSFLIRTSGKLVDEQFF
TRBV7-9	TRBJ1-1	CASSFPGRGYTEAFF
TRBV25-1	TRBJ2-5	CASSEYRGAEYF
TRBV20-1	TRBJ1-5	CSARARTGAHSNQPQHF
TRBV5-4	TRBJ2-3	CASSIDRHTDTQYF
TRBV7-6	TRBJ1-1	CASSSLQGTEAFF
TRBV13	TRBJ2-7	CASSPWAGGYEQYF
TRBV18	TRBJ2-3	CASSPERGATDTQYF
TRBV13	TRBJ2-7	CASRNRDGVSYEQYF